This TCR beta chain was identified during a study of lymphopenia after photon versus proton radiotherapy. Study-level points and caveats: Only patients who died were analyzed for survival; proton advantage is unproven. After lymphocyte nadir, photon-treated repertoires showed oligoclonal expansion, especially CD8+ Temra. Relative stability marked proton patients; photon patients lost diversity and naive cells. In patients who died, overall survival fell as post-nadir TCR diversity dropped more.

A word on this clone: The antigen is undetermined.

Method: immunoSEQ multiplex PCR; TCRdb's copy keeps in-frame clones and lacks some. The table has about 29,000 clones, approximately 90% seen once. Here the sequenced sample was peripheral blood, taken from a patient treated with proton-based radiotherapy. The clonotype originates from a woman aged 55-69 years with cholangiocarcinoma. Some clones in this sample may be carry-over from other donors' samples.

CDR3 sequence (DNA): TGTGCCAGTAAAAAATATTCCCAAACTAGCGGGAGTGCAGATACGCAGTATTTT. Its translation is CASKKYSQTSGSADTQYF. The rearrangement joins TRBV19 to TRBJ2-3, with 11 bases aligning to TRBD2. This CDR3 comprises 18 residues. CDR1 is LNHDA, CDR2 SQIVND, per germline (reference sequence). Trimming at V came to 7 bases and at J to 4 bases, leaving 16 bases not matched to a gene.